This T cell receptor (beta chain) was profiled in a study of T cell responses to AZD1222 COVID-19 vaccine. Study results and caveats: Donors, mostly white British, included more females; clonal diversity was possibly underestimated. Spike-wide coverage was observed for vaccine-associated CD4 TCRs, with dominant responses at 160-218 and 743-854. Variant regions that are unmutated are reportedly the target of nearly half of spike-specific TCRs.

Regarding this clone: As yet, its antigen is unknown.

V dropped 1 base and J dropped 8 bases, with 8 bases sitting between them. The CDR3 has 13 amino acids. From germline, CDR1 is SEHNR and CDR2 FQNEAQ (reference sequence). This table comes from immunoSEQ multiplex PCR, and its TCRdb copy is limited to in-frame clones, with some not included. This table has 170,000 or so clones, 90% to 95% appearing once. The sequences come from peripheral blood, collected 28 days after the second dose of the MenACWY control vaccine. This receptor was taken from an adult who received the MenACWY meningococcal vaccine as a control. The chain employs TRBV7-9 and TRBJ1-4, with D maybe TRBD1 (5 bases). The CDR3 loop reads CASSLEDKEKLFF. The CDR3 region has the DNA TGTGCCAGCAGCTTAGAGGACAAGGAAAAACTGTTTTTT.